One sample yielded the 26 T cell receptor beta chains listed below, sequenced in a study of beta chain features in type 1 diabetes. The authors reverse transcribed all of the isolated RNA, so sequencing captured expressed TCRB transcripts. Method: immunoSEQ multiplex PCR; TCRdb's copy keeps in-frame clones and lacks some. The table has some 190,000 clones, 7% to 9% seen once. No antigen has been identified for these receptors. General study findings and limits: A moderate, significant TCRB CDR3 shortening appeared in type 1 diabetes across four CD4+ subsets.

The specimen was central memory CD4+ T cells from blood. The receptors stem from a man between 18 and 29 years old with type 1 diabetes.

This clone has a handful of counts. For the CDR3, the DNA is TGCAGTGCCGAGGGTAGGGATACGCAGTATTTT. This encodes CSAEGRDTQYF. This sequence joins TRBV20-1 and TRBJ2-3; tentative D call: TRBD2 (5 bases). The CDR3 has 11 amino acids. Trimming removed 6 bases at V and 6 bases at J, with 10 bases between. CDR1 and CDR2 (germline): DFQATT, SNEGSKA (reference sequence).

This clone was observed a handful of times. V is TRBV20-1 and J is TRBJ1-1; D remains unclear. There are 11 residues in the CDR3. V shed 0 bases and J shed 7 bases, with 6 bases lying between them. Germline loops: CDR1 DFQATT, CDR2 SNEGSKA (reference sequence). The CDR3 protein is CSAREAVEAFF. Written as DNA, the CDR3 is TGCAGTGCTAGAGAGGCAGTTGAAGCTTTCTTT.

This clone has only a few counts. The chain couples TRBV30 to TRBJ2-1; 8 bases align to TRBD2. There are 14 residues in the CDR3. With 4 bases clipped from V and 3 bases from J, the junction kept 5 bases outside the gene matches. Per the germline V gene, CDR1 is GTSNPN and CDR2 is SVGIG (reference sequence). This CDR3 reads CAWKAGAHYNEQFF. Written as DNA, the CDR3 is TGTGCCTGGAAAGCGGGGGCCCACTACAATGAGCAGTTCTTC. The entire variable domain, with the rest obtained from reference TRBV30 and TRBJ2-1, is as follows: SQTIHQWPATLVQPVGSPLSLECTVEGTSNPNLYWYRQAAGRGLQLLFYSVGIGQISSEVPQNLSASRPQDRQFILSSKKLLLSDSGFYLCAWKAGAHYNEQFFGPGTRLTVL.

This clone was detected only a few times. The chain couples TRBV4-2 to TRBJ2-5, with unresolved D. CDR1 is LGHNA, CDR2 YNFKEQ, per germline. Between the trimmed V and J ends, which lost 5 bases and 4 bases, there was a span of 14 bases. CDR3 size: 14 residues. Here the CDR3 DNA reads TGTGCCAGCAGCTTGGCGCAAGCAGGAGAGACCCAGTACTTC. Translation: CASSLAQAGETQYF.

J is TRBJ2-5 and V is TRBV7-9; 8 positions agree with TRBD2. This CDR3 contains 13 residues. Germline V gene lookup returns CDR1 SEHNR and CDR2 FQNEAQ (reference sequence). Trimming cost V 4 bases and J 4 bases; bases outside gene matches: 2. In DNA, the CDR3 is TGTGCCAGCAGCTCTAGCGGGTTAGAGACCCAGTACTTC. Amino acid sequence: CASSSSGLETQYF.

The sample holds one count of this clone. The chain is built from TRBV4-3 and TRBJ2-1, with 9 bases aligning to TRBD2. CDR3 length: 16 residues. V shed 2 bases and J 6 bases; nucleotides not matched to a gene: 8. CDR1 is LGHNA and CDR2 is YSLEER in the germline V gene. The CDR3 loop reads CASSQRAGGARNEQFF. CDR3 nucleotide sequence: TGCGCCAGCAGCCAAAGGGCGGGGGGGGCCCGCAATGAGCAGTTCTTC.

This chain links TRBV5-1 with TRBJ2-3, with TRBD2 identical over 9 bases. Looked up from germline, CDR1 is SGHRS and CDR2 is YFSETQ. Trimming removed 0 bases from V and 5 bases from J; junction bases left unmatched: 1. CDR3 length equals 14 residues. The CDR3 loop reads CASSLEREEDTQYF. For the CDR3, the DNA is TGCGCCAGCAGCTTGGAGCGGGAGGAAGATACGCAGTATTTT.

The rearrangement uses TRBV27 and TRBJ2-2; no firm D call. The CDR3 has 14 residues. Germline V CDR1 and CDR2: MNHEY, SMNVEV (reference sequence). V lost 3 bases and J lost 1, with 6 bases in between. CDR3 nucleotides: TGTGCCAGCAGTTTCCGACAGAACACCGGGGAGCTGTTTTTT. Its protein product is CASSFRQNTGELFF.

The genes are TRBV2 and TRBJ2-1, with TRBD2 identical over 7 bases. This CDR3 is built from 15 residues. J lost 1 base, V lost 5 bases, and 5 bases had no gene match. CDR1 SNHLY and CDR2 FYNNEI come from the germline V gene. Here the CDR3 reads CASSRGEGSYNEQFF. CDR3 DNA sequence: TGTGCCAGCAGTCGGGGGGAGGGTTCCTACAATGAGCAGTTCTTC.

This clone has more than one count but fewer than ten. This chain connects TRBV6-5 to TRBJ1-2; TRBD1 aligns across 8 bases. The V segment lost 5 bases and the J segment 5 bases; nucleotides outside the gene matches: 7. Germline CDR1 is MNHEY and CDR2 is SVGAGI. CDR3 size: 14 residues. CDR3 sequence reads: CASSERTGLYGYTF. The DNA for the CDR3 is TGTGCCAGCAGTGAACGGACAGGGCTATATGGCTACACCTTC.

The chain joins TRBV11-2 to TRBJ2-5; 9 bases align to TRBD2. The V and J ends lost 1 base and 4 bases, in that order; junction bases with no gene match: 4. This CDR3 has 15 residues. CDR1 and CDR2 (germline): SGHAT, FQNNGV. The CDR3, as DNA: TGTGCCAGCAGCTTAGCGCGGGAGGGCCGAGAGACCCAGTACTTC. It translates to CASSLAREGRETQYF.

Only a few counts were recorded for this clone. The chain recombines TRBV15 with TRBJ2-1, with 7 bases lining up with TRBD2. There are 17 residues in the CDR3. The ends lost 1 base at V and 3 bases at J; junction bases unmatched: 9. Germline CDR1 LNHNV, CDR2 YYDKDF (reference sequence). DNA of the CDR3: TGTGCCACCAGCAGAGCCACTAGGACTAGAAGCTACAATGAGCAGTTCTTC. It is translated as CATSRATRTRSYNEQFF. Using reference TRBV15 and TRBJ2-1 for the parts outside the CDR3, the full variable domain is DAMVIQNPRYQVTQFGKPVTLSCSQTLNHNVMYWYQQKSSQAPKLLFHYYDKDFNNEADTPDNFQSRRPNTSFCFLDIRSPGLGDTAMYLCATSRATRTRSYNEQFFGPGTRLTVL.

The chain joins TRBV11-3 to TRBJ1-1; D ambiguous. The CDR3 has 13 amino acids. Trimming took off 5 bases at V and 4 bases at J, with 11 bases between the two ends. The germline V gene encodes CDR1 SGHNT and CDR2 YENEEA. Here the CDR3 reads CASSLTLGTEAFF. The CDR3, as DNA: TGTGCCAGCAGCCTAACTCTCGGCACTGAAGCTTTCTTT. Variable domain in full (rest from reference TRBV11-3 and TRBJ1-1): EAGVVQSPRYKIIEKKQPVAFWCNPISGHNTLYWYLQNLGQGPELLIRYENEEAVDDSQLPKDRFSAERLKGVDSTLKIQPAELGDSAVYLCASSLTLGTEAFFGQGTRLTVV.

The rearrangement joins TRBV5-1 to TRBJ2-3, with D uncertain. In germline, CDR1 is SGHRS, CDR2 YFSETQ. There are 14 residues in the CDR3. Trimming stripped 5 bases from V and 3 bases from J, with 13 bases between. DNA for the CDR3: TGCGCCAGCAGGATGTGGTTGGAGACAGATACGCAGTATTTT. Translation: CASRMWLETDTQYF. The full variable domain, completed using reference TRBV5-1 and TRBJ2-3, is KAGVTQTPRYLIKTRGQQVTLSCSPISGHRSVSWYQQTPGQGLQFLFEYFSETQRNKGNFPGRFSGRQFSNSRSEMNVSTLELGDSALYLCASRMWLETDTQYFGPGTRLTVL.

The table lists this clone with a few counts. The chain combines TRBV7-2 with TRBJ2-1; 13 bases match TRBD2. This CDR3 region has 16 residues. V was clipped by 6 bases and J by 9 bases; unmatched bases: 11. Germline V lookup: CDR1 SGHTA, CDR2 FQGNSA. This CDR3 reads CASRPSGTSGDGEQFF. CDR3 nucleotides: TGTGCCAGCAGGCCCTCCGGGACTAGCGGGGATGGTGAGCAGTTCTTC.

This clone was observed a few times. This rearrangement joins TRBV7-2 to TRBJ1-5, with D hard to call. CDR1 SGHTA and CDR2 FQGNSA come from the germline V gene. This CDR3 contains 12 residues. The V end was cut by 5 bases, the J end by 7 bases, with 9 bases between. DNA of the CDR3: TGTGCCAGCAGCAGGCCCAGGCAGCCCCAGCATTTT. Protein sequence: CASSRPRQPQHF.

The CDR3 region has the DNA TGTGCCTGGAGTCCTCTAAGGGGATTTTCCATCTATAATTCACCCCTCCACTTT. It is translated as CAWSPLRGFSIYNSPLHF. The V gene is TRBV30, the J gene TRBJ1-6; D is perhaps TRBD1 (5 bases). The V gene lost 2 bases and the J gene lost 3 bases, with 20 bases spanning the gap. From germline, CDR1 is GTSNPN and CDR2 SVGIG (reference sequence). This CDR3 is built from 18 residues. Based on the CDR3 plus reference TRBV30 and TRBJ1-6, the full variable domain is SQTIHQWPATLVQPVGSPLSLECTVEGTSNPNLYWYRQAAGRGLQLLFYSVGIGQISSEVPQNLSASRPQDRQFILSSKKLLLSDSGFYLCAWSPLRGFSIYNSPLHFGNGTRLTVT.

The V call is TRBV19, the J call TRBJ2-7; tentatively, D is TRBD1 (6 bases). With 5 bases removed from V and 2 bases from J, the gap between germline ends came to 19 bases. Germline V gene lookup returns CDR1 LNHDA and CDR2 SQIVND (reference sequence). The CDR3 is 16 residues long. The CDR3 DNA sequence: TGTGCCAGTAGTCCCCTTTTCCAGGGGTTAACCTACGAGCAGTACTTC. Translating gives CASSPLFQGLTYEQYF.

CDR3 sequence (DNA): TGTGCCAGCAGCTCCAAGGACAGGGTTGGGGGCGCTGAAGCTTTCTTT. It specifies CASSSKDRVGGAEAFF. V usage is TRBV11-2 and J usage is TRBJ1-1; 8 bases match TRBD1. Per the germline V gene, CDR1 is SGHAT and CDR2 is FQNNGV. With V trimmed by 4 bases and J by 6 bases, 13 bases remained unmatched. The CDR3 has 16 amino acids. Full variable domain (outside the CDR3, taken from reference TRBV11-2 and TRBJ1-1): EAGVAQSPRYKIIEKRQSVAFWCNPISGHATLYWYQQILGQGPKLLIQFQNNGVVDDSQLPKDRFSAERLKGVDSTLKIQPAKLEDSAVYLCASSSKDRVGGAEAFFGQGTRLTVV.

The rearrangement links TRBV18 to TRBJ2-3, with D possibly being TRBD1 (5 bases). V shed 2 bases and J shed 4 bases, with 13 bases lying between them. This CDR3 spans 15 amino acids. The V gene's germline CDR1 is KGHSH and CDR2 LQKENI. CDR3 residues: CASSPSSQGADTQYF. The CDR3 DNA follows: TGTGCCAGCTCACCATCATCCCAGGGTGCAGATACGCAGTATTTT.

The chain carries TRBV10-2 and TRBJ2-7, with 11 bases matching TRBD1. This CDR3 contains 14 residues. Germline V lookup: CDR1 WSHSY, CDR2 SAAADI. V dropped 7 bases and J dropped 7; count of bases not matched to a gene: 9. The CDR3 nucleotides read TGCGCCAGCATCCCGGGACAGGGGGTGTGGGAGCAGTACTTC. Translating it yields CASIPGQGVWEQYF.

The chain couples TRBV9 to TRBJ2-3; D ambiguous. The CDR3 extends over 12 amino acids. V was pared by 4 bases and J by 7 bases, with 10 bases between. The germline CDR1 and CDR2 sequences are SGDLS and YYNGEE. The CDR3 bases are TGTGCCAGCAGCTTACGACTTAATACGCAGTATTTT. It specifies CASSLRLNTQYF.

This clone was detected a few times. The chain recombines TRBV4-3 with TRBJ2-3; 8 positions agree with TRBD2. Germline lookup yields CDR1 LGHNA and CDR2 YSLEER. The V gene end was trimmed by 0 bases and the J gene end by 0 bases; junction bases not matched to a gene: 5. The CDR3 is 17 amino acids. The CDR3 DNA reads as TGCGCCAGCAGCCAAGATAGGGGGACTAGGAGCACAGATACGCAGTATTTT. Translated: CASSQDRGTRSTDTQYF.

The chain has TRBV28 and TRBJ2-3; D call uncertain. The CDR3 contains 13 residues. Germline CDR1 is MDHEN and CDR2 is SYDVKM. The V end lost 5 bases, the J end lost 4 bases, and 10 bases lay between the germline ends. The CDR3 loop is CASSAPSADTQYF. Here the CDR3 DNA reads TGTGCCAGCAGTGCCCCTAGTGCAGATACGCAGTATTTT.

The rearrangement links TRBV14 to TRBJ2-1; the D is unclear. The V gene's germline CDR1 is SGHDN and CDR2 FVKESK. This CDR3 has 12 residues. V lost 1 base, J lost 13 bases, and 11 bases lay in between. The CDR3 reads CASSQGAPIQFF. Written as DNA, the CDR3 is TGTGCCAGCAGCCAAGGCGCTCCGATACAGTTCTTC.

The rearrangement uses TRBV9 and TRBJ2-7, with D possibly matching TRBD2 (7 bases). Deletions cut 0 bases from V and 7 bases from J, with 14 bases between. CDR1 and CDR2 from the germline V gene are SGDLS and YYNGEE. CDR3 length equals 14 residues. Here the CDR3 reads CASSVGGGALEQYF. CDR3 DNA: TGTGCCAGCAGCGTAGGTGGGGGGGCCTTAGAGCAGTACTTC.